The source of this T cell receptor beta chain is a study of T cells in Graves' hyperthyroidism and ophthalmopathy. Study-wide findings and caveats: The blood repertoire included most of the expanded thyroid clonotypes above 0.001.

Uncontrolled infection, other autoimmune disease, pregnancy or lactation led to exclusion. V lost 0 bases to trimming and J lost 4 bases, with 11 bases between them. This CDR3 contains 15 residues. Germline V CDR1 and CDR2: SNHLY, FYNNEI. This clonotype was detected many times. Its antigen is currently unknown. TCR beta CDR3 regions were amplified from RNA transcripts. The HTBI primer set was used in a first-round RT-PCR of the TCR CDR3. MiXCR, run by TCRdb on the multiplex PCR reads, gives a single entry per CDR3 protein. The sample holds roughly 200,000 distinct CDR3 sequences, about 16% seen once. The source material was blood. The clonotype comes from a man aged 35 to 55 with Graves' hyperthyroidism. This chain connects TRBV2 to TRBJ2-3; no clear D. The CDR3, as DNA: TGTGCCAGCAGTGAAGCGCCAGAGAACCCAGATACGCAGTATTTT. Translated, it gives CASSEAPENPDTQYF.